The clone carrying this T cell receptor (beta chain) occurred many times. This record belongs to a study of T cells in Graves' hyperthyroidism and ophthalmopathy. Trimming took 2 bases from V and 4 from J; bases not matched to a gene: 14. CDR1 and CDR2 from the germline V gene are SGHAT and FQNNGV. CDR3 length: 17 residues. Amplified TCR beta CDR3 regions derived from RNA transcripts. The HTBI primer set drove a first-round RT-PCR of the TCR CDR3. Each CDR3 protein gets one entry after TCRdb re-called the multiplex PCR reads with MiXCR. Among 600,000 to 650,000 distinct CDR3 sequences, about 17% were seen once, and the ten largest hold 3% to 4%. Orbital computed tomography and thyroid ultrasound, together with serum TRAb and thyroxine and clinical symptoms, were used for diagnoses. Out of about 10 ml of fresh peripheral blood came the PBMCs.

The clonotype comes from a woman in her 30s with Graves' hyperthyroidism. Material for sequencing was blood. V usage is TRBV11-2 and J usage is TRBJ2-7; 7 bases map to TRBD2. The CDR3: CASSLPRVWEGIYEQYF. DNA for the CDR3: TGTGCCAGCAGCTTACCCCGGGTGTGGGAGGGGATTTACGAGCAGTACTTC.